These 16 T cell receptor beta chains originate from one sample sequenced in a study of cytomegalovirus exposure and HLA in healthy donors. Researchers ran the PCR with 60 Vbeta and 13 Jbeta primers. The assay was immunoSEQ multiplex PCR, and TCRdb's table has in-frame clones only and misses some. The sample consists of around 200,000 clones, under 80% of them appearing once. Specimen: PBMCs. The receptors originated from a female donor in good health and CMV-seronegative.

The chain has TRBV6-5 and TRBJ2-2, with TRBD1 matching over 8 bases. This CDR3 spans 16 amino acids. Per the germline V gene, CDR1 is MNHEY and CDR2 is SVGAGI. V shed 4 bases, J shed 1 base, and the junction held 5 bases outside the gene matches. The CDR3 DNA reads TGTGCCAGCAGTTTCTGGGGGACAGGGAACACCGGGGAGCTGTTTTTT. It encodes CASSFWGTGNTGELFF.

CDR3 bases: TGTGCCAGTAGTATTGGGTGGCAGGGGTATCAGCCCCAGCATTTT. Protein product: CASSIGWQGYQPQHF. The V and J genes are TRBV19 and TRBJ1-5; tentative D call: TRBD1 (6 bases). This CDR3 region has 15 residues. Germline CDR1 is LNHDA and CDR2 is SQIVND (reference sequence). V lost 3 bases and J lost 5, with 14 bases in between.

The CDR3 spells CASSLGDRVYGYTF. In DNA form, the CDR3 reads TGCGCCAGCAGCTTGGGGGACAGGGTCTATGGCTACACCTTC. J is TRBJ1-2 and V is TRBV5-1; the match to TRBD1 covers 9 bases. The CDR3 covers 14 residues. CDR1 and CDR2 from the germline V gene are SGHRS and YFSETQ. Unmatched junction bases numbered 1, after V lost 0 bases and J lost 4 bases. Full variable domain (missing parts from reference TRBV5-1 and TRBJ1-2): KAGVTQTPRYLIKTRGQQVTLSCSPISGHRSVSWYQQTPGQGLQFLFEYFSETQRNKGNFPGRFSGRQFSNSRSEMNVSTLELGDSALYLCASSLGDRVYGYTFGSGTRLTVV.

This rearrangement joins TRBV2 to TRBJ2-1; 13 nucleotides agree with TRBD2. V was clipped by 4 bases and J by 2 bases; unmatched bases: 5. The germline V gene encodes CDR1 SNHLY and CDR2 FYNNEI. The CDR3 extends over 17 amino acids. The CDR3 nucleotides are TGTGCCAGCAGTGGTGGGACTAGCGGGATGACCTACAATGAGCAGTTCTTC. Its translation is CASSGGTSGMTYNEQFF.

This chain uses TRBV29-1 with TRBJ2-4, with 9 positions matching TRBD1. Germline CDR1 and CDR2: SQVTM and ANQGSEA. The trim removed 7 bases at V and 5 bases at J, leaving 6 bases unmatched. The CDR3 has 13 residues. The CDR3 DNA sequence: TGCAGCGGGGGACAGGGTCGAGAAAACATTCAGTACTTC. Translation gives CSGGQGRENIQYF.

This chain joins TRBV30 and TRBJ1-4, with TRBD1 matching 9 bases. This CDR3 is built from 17 residues. CDR1 is GTSNPN, CDR2 SVGIG, per germline (reference sequence). V dropped 2 bases and J dropped 4; count of bases not matched to a gene: 11. CDR3: CAWSPWTGAGGNEKLFF. The DNA of the CDR3 is TGTGCCTGGAGTCCTTGGACAGGGGCGGGGGGTAATGAAAAACTGTTTTTT.

This chain links TRBV7-3 with TRBJ1-1; 11 bases align to TRBD1. Looked up from germline, CDR1 is SGHTA and CDR2 is FQGTGA. The CDR3 has 13 residues. V trimming: 6 bases; J trimming: 5 bases; junction bases outside the gene matches: 2. The CDR3 coding sequence is TGTGCCAGCAGGGGGACAGGGGGAACTGAAGCTTTCTTT. Amino acids: CASRGTGGTEAFF.

CDR3 DNA: TGTGCCAGCAGTCAGGGATATGAGCAGTTCTTC. This sequence encodes CASSQGYEQFF. The rearrangement links TRBV28 to TRBJ2-1, with D possibly TRBD1 on 5 matching bases. This CDR3 comprises 11 residues. The V end lost 5 bases, the J end lost 8 bases, and 7 bases lay between the germline ends. Germline V gene data show CDR1 as MDHEN and CDR2 as SYDVKM. The full variable domain, its missing parts supplied by reference TRBV28 and TRBJ2-1, is DVKVTQSSRYLVKRTGEKVFLECVQDMDHENMFWYRQDPGLGLRLIYFSYDVKMKEKGDIPEGYSVSREKKERFSLILESASTNQTSMYLCASSQGYEQFFGPGTRLTVL.

The rearrangement uses TRBV7-9 and TRBJ1-1; possible D gene TRBD1, 5 bases. Germline CDR1 and CDR2: SEHNR and FQNEAQ (reference sequence). This CDR3 contains 13 residues. The germline V and J ends were trimmed by 5 bases and 1 base, with 8 bases remaining between them. CDR3 in amino acids: CASSLDRNTEAFF. In nucleotides, the CDR3 is TGTGCCAGCAGCCTCGACAGGAACACTGAAGCTTTCTTT.

The chain joins TRBV4-2 to TRBJ1-2; a weak D match, TRBD1 (5 bases). Trimming left V 0 bases short and J 4 bases short, with 15 bases between. This CDR3 is built from 16 residues. Germline CDR1 is LGHNA and CDR2 is YNFKEQ. This chain's CDR3 is CASSQEQGNGFYGYTF. For the CDR3, the DNA is TGTGCCAGCAGCCAAGAGCAGGGCAACGGGTTCTATGGCTACACCTTC.

This clone was seen once. The gene calls are TRBV28 and TRBJ1-1, with D maybe TRBD1 (6 bases). With 3 bases removed from V and 7 bases from J, the gap between germline ends came to 15 bases. The CDR3 sequence is 14 residues long. Germline loops: CDR1 MDHEN, CDR2 SYDVKM. The CDR3 region is CASSFIMDSLEAFF. The CDR3 DNA is TGTGCCAGCAGTTTTATTATGGACAGCCTTGAAGCTTTCTTT.

With respect to this clone: In the same sample, other DNA sequences code for this CDR3. The chain combines TRBV28 with TRBJ1-4; 7 bases match TRBD1. Germline CDR1 is MDHEN and CDR2 is SYDVKM. The length of the CDR3 is 13 residues. V trimming: 6 bases; J trimming: 5 bases; junction bases outside the gene matches: 3. CDR3 sequence: CASRDRQNEKLFF. The CDR3 bases are TGTGCCAGCAGGGACAGGCAGAATGAAAAACTGTTTTTT.

The table lists this clone with a few counts. V is TRBV5-1 and J is TRBJ2-5; perhaps TRBD1 as D (6 bases). The germline V and J ends were trimmed by 4 bases and 5 bases, with 15 bases remaining between them. CDR3 length: 14 residues. Germline loops: CDR1 SGHRS, CDR2 YFSETQ. The CDR3 reads CASSAQGLRETQYF. As DNA, the CDR3 is TGCGCCAGCAGCGCGCAGGGGCTAAGGGAGACCCAGTACTTC.

In this sample, this clone turned up once. One junction end does not reproduce the germline sequence, and a read error may be involved. The chain has TRBV6-1 and TRBJ2-7, with TRBD2 identical over 15 bases. Germline V CDR1 and CDR2: MNHNS, SASEGT. This CDR3 is built from 17 residues. Here the CDR3 reads CASSEGGLAGGSHEQYF. CDR3 in DNA: TGTGCCAGCAGTGAAGGGGGACTAGCGGGAGGCTCCCACGAGCAGTACTTC.

A word on this clone: The sample has other DNA sequences that encode this CDR3 too. The chain employs TRBV18 and TRBJ2-1; tentative D call: TRBD2 (5 bases). Germline V gene lookup returns CDR1 KGHSH and CDR2 LQKENI. The CDR3 has 14 amino acids. Trimming removed 3 bases at V and 0 bases at J, with 6 bases between. CDR3 DNA: TGTGCCAGCTCACCGAGCGGCTCCTACAATGAGCAGTTCTTC. Residues: CASSPSGSYNEQFF.

J is TRBJ1-1 and V is TRBV28, with D perhaps matching TRBD1 (6 bases). This CDR3 region has 17 residues. Germline V lookup: CDR1 MDHEN, CDR2 SYDVKM. Trimming pared 2 bases from V and 5 bases from J, leaving 21 bases between. CDR3 protein: CASSLADRQVFGTEAFF. The CDR3 coding sequence is TGTGCCAGCAGTTTAGCAGACAGGCAGGTATTCGGAACTGAAGCTTTCTTT.